These T cell receptor beta chains were read from a single sample in a study of cytomegalovirus exposure and HLA in healthy donors. Profiled with immunoSEQ multiplex PCR; TCRdb holds only in-frame clones, not every one. The sample lists about 140,000 clones; roughly 10% were seen once. Material for sequencing was PBMCs. These receptors were taken from a male donor in good health and CMV-seronegative. Each CDR3 is given with its conserved first and last residue. The D gene is left open where the match is weak. Clone size is not always given. Where it is, it says once, few, many or a class for expanded clones.

J gene | clone size | D gene | V gene | CDR3 DNA | CDR3 protein
TRBJ2-7 | few | - | TRBV5-4 | TGTGCCAGCAGCTTGGAATCCGGGTCCTACGAGCAGTACTTC | CASSLESGSYEQYF
TRBJ1-1 | few | TRBD1 | TRBV7-6 | TGTGCCAGCAGCTCGGACAGGGCTTTGAACACTGAAGCTTTCTTT | CASSSDRALNTEAFF
TRBJ2-2 | few | TRBD2 | TRBV28 | TGTGCCAGCAGTCCCTTTAGCGGGAGGGCCTCGGGCGGGGAGCTGTTTTTT | CASSPFSGRASGGELFF
TRBJ1-5 | few | - | TRBV27 | TGTGCCAGCAGTTTAGTCTCGCAGGGCAATCAGCCCCAGCATTTT | CASSLVSQGNQPQHF
TRBJ1-1 | - | - | TRBV7-9 | TGTGCCAGCAGCTTACCGGGAGGCACTGAAGCTTTCTTT | CASSLPGGTEAFF
TRBJ2-7 | - | - | TRBV4-3 | TGCGCCAGCAGATCTATCGAGCAGTACTTC | CASRSIEQYF
TRBJ2-7 | - | - | TRBV28 | TGTGCCAGCGCCCCCACGGGGAGCTCCTACGAGCAGTACTTC | CASAPTGSSYEQYF
TRBJ2-3 | - | - | TRBV6-5 | TGTGCCAGCAGTTACTCTGGGGCAGGGCTCACAGATACGCAGTATTTT | CASSYSGAGLTDTQYF
TRBJ2-2 | - | TRBD2 | TRBV25-1 | TGTGCCAGCAGTGAACTGGGAGGGGATTACACCGGGGAGCTGTTTTTT | CASSELGGDYTGELFF
TRBJ2-1 | few | - | TRBV13 | TGTGCCAGCAGCTTAGGTATCAATGAGCAGTTCTTC | CASSLGINEQFF
TRBJ1-3 | - | - | TRBV28 | TGTGCCAGCAGGCGCCCGGGACGGGGGATGGGAAACACCATATATTTT | CASRRPGRGMGNTIYF
TRBJ1-2 | - | - | TRBV23-1 | TGCGCCAGCAGTCAAGTTGGTGGGGGGGACTATGGCTACACCTTC | CASSQVGGGDYGYTF
TRBJ1-1 | - | - | TRBV19 | TGTGCCAGTAGTTGGACTGGGAACACTGAAGCTTTCTTT | CASSWTGNTEAFF
TRBJ2-2 | few | - | TRBV11-2 | TGTGCCAGCAGCTTAGTCAGGGTTAGCTCCGGGGAGCTGTTTTTT | CASSLVRVSSGELFF
TRBJ1-5 | - | - | TRBV6-6 | TGTGCCAGCAGTTACTCTGAGTTGAGGAATCAGCCCCAGCATTTT | CASSYSELRNQPQHF
TRBJ1-2 | few | - | TRBV11-1 | TGTGCCAGCAGCTCGGGGGACTATGGCTACACCTTC | CASSSGDYGYTF
TRBJ2-2 | once | - | TRBV7-8 | TGTGCCAGCAGCCCACACGACGGGGAGCTGTTTTTT | CASSPHDGELFF
TRBJ2-3 | few | - | TRBV19 | TGTGCCAGTAGTATTCCTATCGCTCACTTGGATACGCAGTATTTT | CASSIPIAHLDTQYF
TRBJ2-6 | - | TRBD1 | TRBV5-8 | TGTGCCAGCAGACAGACAGGGCTTGGGTCTGGGGCCAACGTCCTGACTTTC | CASRQTGLGSGANVLTF
TRBJ1-2 | - | TRBD1 | TRBV9 | TGTGCCAGCAGCGTAGCGAGGGGGCTCCATTATGGCTACACCTTC | CASSVARGLHYGYTF
TRBJ2-7 | few | TRBD2 | TRBV5-1 | TGCGCCAGCAGCCCCAGCGGGGGGCCCTTTGAGCAGTACTTC | CASSPSGGPFEQYF
TRBJ2-1 | - | - | TRBV18 | TGTGCCAGCTCACCACTTTCCAGGCAAAGTAATGAGCAGTTCTTC | CASSPLSRQSNEQFF
TRBJ1-2 | few | - | TRBV4-1 | TGCGCCAGCAGCCATCCCGACGGACTCCTAAACTATGGCTACACCTTC | CASSHPDGLLNYGYTF
TRBJ2-6 | - | - | TRBV19 | TGTGCCAGTAGTACCGTACAGTCTGGGGCCAACGTCCTGACTTTC | CASSTVQSGANVLTF
TRBJ1-5 | - | - | TRBV6-1 | TGTGCCAGCAGTGTACTGGGACACAACAATCAGCCCCAGCATTTT | CASSVLGHNNQPQHF
TRBJ1-2 | - | TRBD1 | TRBV5-1 | TGCGCCAGCAGCCCCCAGGGACAGGGGGCCTACTATGGCTACACCTTC | CASSPQGQGAYYGYTF
TRBJ2-3 | - | - | TRBV5-1 | TGCGCCAGCAGGAGCGGAAGCACAGATACGCAGTATTTT | CASRSGSTDTQYF
TRBJ1-1 | - | TRBD1 | TRBV28 | TGTGCCAGCAGGAAGCAGGGGGGCACTGAAGCTTTCTTT | CASRKQGGTEAFF
TRBJ1-5 | few | - | TRBV4-2 | TGTGCCAGCAGCCAAGATCGGCGGGCAGCCTATAGCAATCAGCCCCAGCATTTT | CASSQDRRAAYSNQPQHF
TRBJ1-1 | few | - | TRBV19 | TGTGCCAGTAGTATAGTGTACAGTACTGAAGCTTTCTTT | CASSIVYSTEAFF
TRBJ2-3 | few | - | TRBV5-1 | TGCGCCAGTGGCCGTGGAGACGAGAAAGATACGCAGTATTTT | CASGRGDEKDTQYF
TRBJ2-1 | - | - | TRBV5-1 | TGCGCCAGCAAAAGACATTTTACGGATAATGAGCAGTTCTTC | CASKRHFTDNEQFF
TRBJ2-7 | few | - | TRBV7-2 | TGTGCCAGCAGCTTACCTACTAGTCTCCCTTCCTACGAGCAGTACTTC | CASSLPTSLPSYEQYF